The subject of this entry is one T cell receptor beta chain. Profiling relied on immunoSEQ multiplex PCR, and the TCRdb table lists in-frame clones only, not all of them. Among 1.5 million to 1.9 million clones, approximately 98% were seen once, and the ten largest hold 0.4% to 0.55%. Every donor was a Caucasian adult from Nashville, Tennessee. CD4+ cells were split into CD45RA+ naive and CD45RA-negative memory subsets. These data come from a study of shared clonotypes between healthy human individuals. Study overall: Plates per donor: three CD4 naive, three CD4 memory, two CD8 naive, one CD8 memory.

The CDR3 runs 11 residues. V was clipped by 3 bases and J by 8 bases, with 10 bases between them. CDR1 DFQATT and CDR2 SNEGSKA come from the germline V gene (reference sequence). This chain joins TRBV20-1 and TRBJ1-1; D may be TRBD1 (5 bases). The clonotype originates from a man aged 30 to 45 in good health. The sample was naive CD4+ T cells sorted from blood. The subset: CD45RA+ positively selected. This CDR3 reads CSARGVVEAFF. CDR3 bases: TGCAGTGCTAGGGGGGTGGTAGAAGCTTTCTTT.